Below are 18 T cell receptor beta chains sequenced from a single sample in a study of cytomegalovirus exposure and HLA in healthy donors. It was with 60 Vbeta and 13 Jbeta primers that the PCR ran. Repertoires were generated with immunoSEQ multiplex PCR, while TCRdb's copy carries only in-frame clones and drops some. Of 150,000 to 180,000 clones listed, approximately 80% are singletons. The sequenced material came from PBMCs. Receptors were obtained from a woman in her 40s in good health and CMV-seronegative.

In this sample, this clone turned up a few times. The CDR3 carries no conserved terminal phenylalanine or tryptophan, so it likely arises from a read error. The chain links TRBV7-8 to TRBJ1-2, with TRBD1 as a possible D gene (5 bases). CDR1 and CDR2 from the germline V gene are SGHVS and FQNEAQ. This CDR3 comprises 16 residues. Trimming pared 1 base from V and 4 bases from J, leaving 16 bases between. The CDR3 nucleotides read TGTGCCAGCAGCTTAGTTAGTCAGGGTATATCCTATGGCTACACCGTC. Its translation: CASSLVSQGISYGYTV.

The chain is built from TRBV5-4 and TRBJ2-3; 7 positions agree with TRBD2. From germline, CDR1 is SGHNT and CDR2 YYREEE (reference sequence). This CDR3 has 17 amino acids. V shed 3 bases, J shed 3 bases, and the junction held 13 bases outside the gene matches. In DNA, the CDR3 is TGTGCCAGCAGCTGGCCGGGGGGAGGGCCTATGACAGATACGCAGTATTTT. It yields the protein CASSWPGGGPMTDTQYF.

The rearrangement joins TRBV7-8 to TRBJ1-6; TRBD1 agrees at 8 bases. V lost 5 bases and J lost 6; bases outside the gene matches: 6. Germline-derived CDR1 and CDR2 are SGHVS and FQNEAQ. The CDR3 loop spans 15 amino acids. CDR3: CASSLPGGVNSPLHF. The CDR3 nucleotides read TGTGCCAGCAGCCTACCAGGGGGCGTTAATTCACCCCTCCACTTT.

This clone was observed once. The chain combines TRBV7-2 with TRBJ2-1, with 9 bases lining up with TRBD2. Germline V gives CDR1 SGHTA, CDR2 FQGNSA. The CDR3 is 15 amino acids. V shed 5 bases and J 8 bases; nucleotides not matched to a gene: 10. CDR3 coding DNA: TGTGCCAGCAGCAATGAGCCGGGACTAGCCTATGAGCAGTTCTTC. Translated: CASSNEPGLAYEQFF.

The genes are TRBV20-1 and TRBJ2-7, with D tentatively TRBD1 (5 bases). The V and J ends lost 6 bases and 6 bases respectively, with 12 bases between them. The V gene's germline CDR1 is DFQATT and CDR2 SNEGSKA (reference sequence). The CDR3 covers 11 residues. The CDR3, as DNA: TGCAGTGCCACGACAGCAATCGAGCAGTACTTC. Amino acids: CSATTAIEQYF.

The V and J genes are TRBV2 and TRBJ2-3; the match to TRBD2 covers 8 bases. The CDR3 is 13 amino acids. Germline-derived CDR1 and CDR2 are SNHLY and FYNNEI. Trimming at V came to 7 bases and at J to 6 bases, leaving 6 bases not matched to a gene. The CDR3: CASMNGGVDTQYF. The CDR3 nucleotides read TGTGCCAGCATGAACGGGGGGGTGGATACGCAGTATTTT.

The gene calls are TRBV27 and TRBJ1-4, with no clear D. V dropped 6 bases and J dropped 5 bases, with 10 bases sitting between them. The CDR3 loop spans 13 amino acids. Germline V gene lookup returns CDR1 MNHEY and CDR2 SMNVEV (reference sequence). Here the CDR3 reads CASSQAPNEKLFF. CDR3 coding DNA: TGTGCCAGCAGCCAAGCCCCGAATGAAAAACTGTTTTTT.

This chain uses TRBV7-9 with TRBJ1-4, with 7 bases identical to TRBD1. CDR3 size: 12 residues. Per germline, CDR1 SEHNR and CDR2 FQNEAQ (reference sequence). V shed 5 bases, J shed 14 bases, and the junction held 8 bases outside the gene matches. The CDR3 DNA sequence: TGTGCCAGCAGCCCCGGGACAGTGGGTCTGTTTTTT. Amino acid sequence: CASSPGTVGLFF.

The gene calls are TRBV5-1 and TRBJ2-7; TRBD2 aligns across 7 bases. Germline V CDR1 and CDR2: SGHRS, YFSETQ. There are 15 residues in the CDR3. Trimming at V came to 0 bases and at J to 2 bases, leaving 5 bases not matched to a gene. As DNA, the CDR3 is TGCGCCAGCAGCTTGGGACTAGCCGGAGCCTACGAGCAGTACTTC. Encoded protein: CASSLGLAGAYEQYF.

The rearrangement links TRBV29-1 to TRBJ1-4; 11 bases agree with TRBD1. Germline CDR1 SQVTM, CDR2 ANQGSEA. V lost 4 bases to trimming and J lost 8 bases; unmatched junction nucleotides: 9. The CDR3 sequence is 15 residues long. The CDR3 DNA follows: TGCAGCGTTGCCCCGGACAGGGGGCGCCGGGAAAAACTGTTTTTT. Translation gives CSVAPDRGRREKLFF.

This chain uses TRBV5-1 with TRBJ1-2, with 11 bases lining up with TRBD1. The CDR3 runs to 14 residues. CDR1 SGHRS and CDR2 YFSETQ come from the germline V gene. The junction had 2 bases not matched to a gene; V was cut back by 3 bases and J by 4 bases. DNA of the CDR3: TGCGCCAGCAGCTCGGGACAGGGGGTCTATGGCTACACCTTC. Translation gives CASSSGQGVYGYTF.

This chain links TRBV6-1 with TRBJ1-5; TRBD1 matches at 10 bases. The V and J ends lost 6 bases and 1 base, in that order; junction bases with no gene match: 3. This CDR3 has 15 residues. The germline CDR1 and CDR2 sequences are MNHNS and SASEGT. Here the CDR3 reads CASREGQGSNQPQHF. CDR3 nucleotide sequence: TGTGCCAGCAGGGAGGGACAGGGGAGCAATCAGCCCCAGCATTTT.

The gene calls are TRBV30 and TRBJ1-1, with 7 bases fitting TRBD1. The CDR3 sequence is 16 residues long. Trimming took 1 base from V and 0 from J; bases not matched to a gene: 8. CDR1 and CDR2 (germline): GTSNPN, SVGIG (reference sequence). The CDR3 coding sequence is TGTGCCTGGAGTGGGGGACAGCCAATAATGAACACTGAAGCTTTCTTT. Encoded protein: CAWSGGQPIMNTEAFF.

The V call is TRBV5-1, the J call TRBJ2-7; 8 bases align to TRBD1. CDR1 and CDR2 from the germline V gene are SGHRS and YFSETQ. With V trimmed by 3 bases and J by 3 bases, 11 bases remained unmatched. The CDR3 spans 16 residues. CDR3 bases: TGCGCCAGCAGCTCGGCAAGGGACAGGCATTACTACGAGCAGTACTTC. Translating it yields CASSSARDRHYYEQYF.

The chain combines TRBV5-1 with TRBJ1-2; D not certain. CDR1 is SGHRS, CDR2 YFSETQ, per germline. The CDR3 sequence is 15 residues long. V dropped 1 base and J dropped 0 bases, with 10 bases sitting between them. DNA for the CDR3: TGCGCCAGCAGCTTGACAACGCCCTCTAACTATGGCTACACCTTC. Amino acid sequence: CASSLTTPSNYGYTF.

This clone was observed a few times. This chain joins TRBV19 and TRBJ1-2; 7 bases match TRBD1. The CDR3 spans 13 residues. Germline V gene lookup returns CDR1 LNHDA and CDR2 SQIVND (reference sequence). J was trimmed by 7 bases and V by 6 bases; bases with no gene match: 8. In nucleotides, the CDR3 is TGTGCCAGTAGAGCGACAGGGTCCTTTGGCTACACCTTC. Its translation: CASRATGSFGYTF.

This clone was counted between two and nine times. The gene calls are TRBV5-6 and TRBJ1-5; D gene ambiguous. Germline lookup yields CDR1 SGHDT and CDR2 YYEEEE. Deletions cut 5 bases from V and 1 base from J, with 10 bases between. The CDR3 runs 14 residues. The CDR3 loop reads CASSSGFSNQPQHF. The CDR3 DNA reads as TGTGCCAGCAGTTCGGGTTTCAGCAATCAGCCCCAGCATTTT. Filled out from reference TRBV5-6 and TRBJ1-5, the complete variable domain reads DAGVTQSPTHLIKTRGQQVTLRCSPKSGHDTVSWYQQALGQGPQFIFQYYEEEERQRGNFPDRFSGHQFPNYSSELNVNALLLGDSALYLCASSSGFSNQPQHFGDGTRLSIL.

This rearrangement joins TRBV6-5 to TRBJ2-2; 7 bases match TRBD1. This CDR3 contains 14 residues. V lost 5 bases and J lost 6; bases outside the gene matches: 6. CDR1 is MNHEY and CDR2 is SVGAGI in the germline V gene. CDR3 DNA: TGTGCCAGCAGTACCTCAACAGGGGCCGGGGAGCTGTTTTTT. It specifies CASSTSTGAGELFF.